This T cell receptor beta chain was observed in a study of CD8 T cells in ankylosing spondylitis. Study findings and constraints: Significant enrichment of disease-linked clones was reportedly seen in matched ankylosing spondylitis synovial fluid. For ankylosing spondylitis blood, a TCR beta motif of about eight highly homologous variants appeared characteristic.

Germline V gives CDR1 LGHNA, CDR2 YSLEER. The germline V and J ends were trimmed by 0 bases and 7 bases, with 21 bases remaining between them. The CDR3 runs 17 residues. Quantitative 5'-RACE was performed with molecular barcodes, and it yielded the TCR beta libraries. TCRdb re-called the 5' RACE reads through MiXCR, storing one row per CDR3 protein. The data show fewer than 400,000 distinct CDR3 sequences, with about a fifth seen just once and roughly a sixth held by the top ten. This clonotype was recorded a few times. What it binds is not known. This clonotype originated in a male donor with ankylosing spondylitis. Sequences were obtained from blood, either unsorted or a sorted T cell fraction (not recorded which). The gene calls are TRBV4-3 and TRBJ1-2; D unclear. The CDR3 nucleotides are TGCGCCAGCAGCCAAGAGCATCGGCAGTCGACCTATGGTGGCTACACCTTC. Protein sequence: CASSQEHRQSTYGGYTF.